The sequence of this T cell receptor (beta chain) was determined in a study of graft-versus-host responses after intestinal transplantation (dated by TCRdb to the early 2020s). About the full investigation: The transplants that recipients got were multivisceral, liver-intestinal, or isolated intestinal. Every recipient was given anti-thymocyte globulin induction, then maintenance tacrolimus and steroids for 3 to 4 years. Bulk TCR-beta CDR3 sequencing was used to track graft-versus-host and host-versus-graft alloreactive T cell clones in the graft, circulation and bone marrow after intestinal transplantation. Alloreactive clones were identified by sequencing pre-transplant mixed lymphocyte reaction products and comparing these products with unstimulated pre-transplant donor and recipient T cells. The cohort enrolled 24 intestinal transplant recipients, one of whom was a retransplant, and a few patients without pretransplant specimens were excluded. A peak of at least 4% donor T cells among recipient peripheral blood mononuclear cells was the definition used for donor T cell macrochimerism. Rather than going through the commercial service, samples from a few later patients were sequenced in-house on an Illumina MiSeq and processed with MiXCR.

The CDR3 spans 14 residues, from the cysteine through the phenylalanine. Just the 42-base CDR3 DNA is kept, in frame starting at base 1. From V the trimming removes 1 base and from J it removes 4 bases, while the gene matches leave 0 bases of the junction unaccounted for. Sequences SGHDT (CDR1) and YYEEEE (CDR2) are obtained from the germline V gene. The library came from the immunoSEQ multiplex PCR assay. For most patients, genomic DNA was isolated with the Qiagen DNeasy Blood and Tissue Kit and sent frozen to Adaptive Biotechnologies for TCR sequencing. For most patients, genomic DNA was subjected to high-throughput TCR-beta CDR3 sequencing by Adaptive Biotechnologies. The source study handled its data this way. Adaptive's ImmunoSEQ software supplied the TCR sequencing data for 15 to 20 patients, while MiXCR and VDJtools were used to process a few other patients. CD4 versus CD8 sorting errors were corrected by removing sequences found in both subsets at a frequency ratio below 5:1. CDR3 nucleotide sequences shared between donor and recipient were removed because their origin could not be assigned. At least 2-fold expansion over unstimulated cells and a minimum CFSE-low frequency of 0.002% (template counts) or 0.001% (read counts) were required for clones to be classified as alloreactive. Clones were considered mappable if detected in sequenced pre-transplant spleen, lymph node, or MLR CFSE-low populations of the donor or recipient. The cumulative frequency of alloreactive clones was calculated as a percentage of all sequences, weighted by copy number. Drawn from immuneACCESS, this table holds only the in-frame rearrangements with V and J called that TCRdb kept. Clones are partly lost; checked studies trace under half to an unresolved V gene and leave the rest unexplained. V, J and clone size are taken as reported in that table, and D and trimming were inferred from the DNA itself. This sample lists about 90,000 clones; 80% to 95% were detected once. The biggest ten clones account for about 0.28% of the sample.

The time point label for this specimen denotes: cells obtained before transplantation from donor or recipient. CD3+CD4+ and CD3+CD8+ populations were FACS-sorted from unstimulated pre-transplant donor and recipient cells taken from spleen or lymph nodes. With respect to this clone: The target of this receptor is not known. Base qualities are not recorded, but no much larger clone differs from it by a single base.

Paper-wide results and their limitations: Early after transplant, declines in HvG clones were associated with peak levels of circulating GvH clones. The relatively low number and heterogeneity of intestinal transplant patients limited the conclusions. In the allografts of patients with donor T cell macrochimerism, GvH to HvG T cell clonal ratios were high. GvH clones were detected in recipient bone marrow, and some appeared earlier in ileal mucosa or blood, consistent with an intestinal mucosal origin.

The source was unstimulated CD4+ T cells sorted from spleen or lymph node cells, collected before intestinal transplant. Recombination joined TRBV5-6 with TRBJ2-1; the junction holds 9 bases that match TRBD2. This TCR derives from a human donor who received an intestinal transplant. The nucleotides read TGTGCCAGCAGCTTGACTAGCGGGTACAATGAGCAGTTCTTC. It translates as CASSLTSGYNEQFF.